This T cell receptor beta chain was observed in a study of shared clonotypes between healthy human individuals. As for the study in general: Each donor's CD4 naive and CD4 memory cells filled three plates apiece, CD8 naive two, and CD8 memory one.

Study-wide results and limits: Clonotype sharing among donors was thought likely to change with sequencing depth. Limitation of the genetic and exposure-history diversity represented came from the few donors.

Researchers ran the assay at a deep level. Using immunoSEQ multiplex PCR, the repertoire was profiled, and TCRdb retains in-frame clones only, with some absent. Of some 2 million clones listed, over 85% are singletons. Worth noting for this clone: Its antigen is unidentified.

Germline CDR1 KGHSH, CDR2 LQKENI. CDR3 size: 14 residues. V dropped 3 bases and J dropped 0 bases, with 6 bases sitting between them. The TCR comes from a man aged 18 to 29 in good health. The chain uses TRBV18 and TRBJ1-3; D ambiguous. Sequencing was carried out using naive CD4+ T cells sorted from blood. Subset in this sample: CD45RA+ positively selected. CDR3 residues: CASSPSSSGNTIYF. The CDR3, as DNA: TGTGCCAGCTCACCGAGTAGCTCTGGAAACACCATATATTTT.